The clone carrying this TCR beta chain was counted a few times. What it recognizes is unknown. TCRdb itself ran the reads through MiXCR, one entry per CDR3 protein. The repertoire includes about 900,000 distinct CDR3 sequences, around 29% of them detected once, and more than 12% sits in the top ten. These data belong to a study of T cell repertoires in cytomegalovirus infection. With 5 bases removed from V and 4 bases from J, the gap between germline ends came to 11 bases. This CDR3 has 13 residues. The germline V gene has CDR1 SGHVS and CDR2 FNYEAQ. The TCR originated in a human donor in good health (CMV status not recorded). Some clones in this sample may be carry-over from other donors' samples. This specimen was cultured CD8+ T cells from PBMCs, taken from culture after CMV antigen stimulation. V and J are TRBV7-6 and TRBJ1-2, with D maybe TRBD1 (5 bases). CDR3 DNA: TGTGCCAGCAGCCGTGGGACCATCTATGGCTACACCTTC. This sequence encodes CASSRGTIYGYTF.